This TCR beta chain was recorded in a study of shared clonotypes between healthy human individuals. Points from the study as a whole: When naive CD4 clonotypes were compared across a few donors, 4% to 6.5% were shared. Clonotype sharing among donors was expected to depend on sequencing depth.

At deep level, the assay was performed. Assay used: immunoSEQ multiplex PCR; TCRdb lists only in-frame clones, some missing. The table records about 2 million clones, 85% to 95% of them present only once. The naive CD8 fraction comprised CD45RO-negative cells positively selected for CCR7 and excluded terminally differentiated effector memory CD45RA+ cells. The V gene lost 3 bases and the J gene lost 2 bases, with 8 bases spanning the gap. From germline, CDR1 is MNHEY and CDR2 SVGAGI. This CDR3 is built from 14 residues. Concerning this clone itself: Its antigen is not known. The same CDR3 can be traced to other DNA sequences in this sample.

The sample comprised naive CD8+ T cells sorted from blood. The sequence was collected from a man aged 18 to 30 in good health. This sequence joins TRBV6-5 and TRBJ1-5; tentatively, D is TRBD1 (5 bases). CDR3 bases: TGTGCCAGCAGTTATCTGGGGGGCAATCAGCCCCAGCATTTT. This encodes CASSYLGGNQPQHF.